These 16 T cell receptor beta chains originate from one sample sequenced in a study of OX40 agonist ivuxolimab in advanced cancers. The table came from immunoSEQ multiplex PCR; TCRdb's copy has only in-frame clones and leaves some out. The table records 60,000 to 80,000 clones, more than 65% of them present only once. The input for sequencing was CD4+ or CD8+ T cells sorted from blood, taken in a trial of the OX40 agonist ivuxolimab. The receptors shown here come from an adult with an advanced solid tumor such as melanoma, head and neck, liver or kidney cancer.

V usage is TRBV9 and J usage is TRBJ2-2; D possibly corresponds to TRBD1 (6 bases). Trimming pared 3 bases from V and 8 bases from J, leaving 14 bases between. Germline V CDR1 and CDR2: SGDLS, YYNGEE. The CDR3 length is 14 residues. CDR3 protein: CASSARTEEGELFF. The CDR3 DNA is TGTGCCAGCAGCGCCCGGACAGAGGAAGGGGAGCTGTTTTTT.

The chain links TRBV19 to TRBJ1-2, with 7 nucleotides matching TRBD1. Losses at the gene ends were 7 bases for V and 4 bases for J; bases not matched to a gene: 12. Per the germline V gene, CDR1 is LNHDA and CDR2 is SQIVND (reference sequence). This CDR3 has 15 amino acids. CDR3 DNA sequence: TGTGCCAGTACAGGGGGTCGGATACTCACCTATGGCTACACCTTC. Protein product: CASTGGRILTYGYTF.

A few counts support this clone. The V gene is TRBV11-2, the J gene TRBJ2-2, with TRBD1 identical over 8 bases. The CDR3 is 15 amino acids. Unmatched junction bases numbered 7, after V lost 6 bases and J lost 4 bases. The germline gives CDR1 SGHAT, CDR2 FQNNGV. In DNA form, the CDR3 reads TGTGCCAGCAGGATCGACAGGGGCGGCACCGGGGAGCTGTTTTTT. Translating gives CASRIDRGGTGELFF.

This chain uses TRBV7-2 with TRBJ2-5; D perhaps matches TRBD1 (6 bases). In germline, CDR1 is SGHTA, CDR2 FQGNSA. The CDR3 is 15 residues long. V was pared by 5 bases and J by 5 bases, with 18 bases between. CDR3 nucleotides: TGTGCCAGCAGCCCTTCGAGTCCAGGGGTGGAGACCCAGTACTTC. Translated, it gives CASSPSSPGVETQYF.

The chain has TRBV12-5 and TRBJ2-3; 9 bases align to TRBD2. The CDR3 is 17 residues long. Germline CDR1 reads LGHNT; CDR2 reads FRNRAP. V shed 3 bases, J shed 0 bases, and the junction held 7 bases outside the gene matches. The CDR3 is CASGLGLAGSSTDTQYF. The CDR3 DNA follows: TGTGCTAGTGGTTTAGGGCTAGCGGGGTCTAGCACAGATACGCAGTATTTT. The full variable domain, its missing parts supplied by reference TRBV12-5 and TRBJ2-3, is DARVTQTPRHKVTEMGQEVTMRCQPILGHNTVFWYRQTMMQGLELLAYFRNRAPLDDSGMPKDRFSAEMPDATLATLKIQPSEPRDSAVYFCASGLGLAGSSTDTQYFGPGTRLTVL.

The chain joins TRBV19 to TRBJ2-7; TRBD2 matches 12 bases. The CDR3 length is 14 residues. Germline V gene sequence: CDR1 LNHDA, CDR2 SQIVND (reference sequence). The junction had 4 bases not matched to a gene; V was cut back by 2 bases and J by 8 bases. This CDR3 is CASSITSGGKKQYF. In DNA, the CDR3 is TGTGCCAGTAGTATAACTAGCGGGGGGAAAAAGCAGTACTTC.

In nucleotides, the CDR3 is TGTGCCAGAAGCTTGGGAAGGGACAGGGAAAAAGTAGGCTATGGCTACACCTTC. Its translation: CARSLGRDREKVGYGYTF. The gene calls are TRBV5-3 and TRBJ1-2; 9 bases fit TRBD1. TRBV5-3 is placed among ORFs of uncertain function. This CDR3 spans 18 amino acids. The V gene end was trimmed by 0 bases and the J gene end by 4 bases; junction bases not matched to a gene: 13.

The chain couples TRBV12-5 to TRBJ1-2, with 7 bases lining up with TRBD1. The germline CDR1 and CDR2 sequences are LGHNT and FRNRAP. V lost 5 bases to trimming and J lost 6 bases; unmatched junction nucleotides: 6. CDR3 length equals 13 residues. The CDR3 sequence is CASGRDSFNGYTF. The CDR3 DNA is TGTGCTAGTGGTAGGGACAGTTTTAATGGCTACACCTTC. The full variable domain, its missing parts supplied by reference TRBV12-5 and TRBJ1-2, is DARVTQTPRHKVTEMGQEVTMRCQPILGHNTVFWYRQTMMQGLELLAYFRNRAPLDDSGMPKDRFSAEMPDATLATLKIQPSEPRDSAVYFCASGRDSFNGYTFGSGTRLTVV.

This chain links TRBV19 with TRBJ1-1; no firm D call. CDR3 length equals 14 residues. The V end was cut by 1 base, the J end by 4 bases, with 10 bases between. Germline V lookup: CDR1 LNHDA, CDR2 SQIVND (reference sequence). In DNA, the CDR3 is TGTGCCAGTAGTATAGGCCCCCCCAGCACTGAAGCTTTCTTT. It is translated as CASSIGPPSTEAFF.

The chain uses TRBV5-1 and TRBJ2-2; 7 nucleotides match TRBD2. From germline, CDR1 is SGHRS and CDR2 YFSETQ. There are 19 residues in the CDR3. Trimming at V came to 3 bases and at J to 2 bases, leaving 16 bases not matched to a gene. The CDR3 is CASSYGLAWDYSNTGELFF. CDR3 bases: TGCGCCAGCAGCTACGGACTCGCCTGGGACTATTCAAACACCGGGGAGCTGTTTTTT. The full variable domain, its missing parts supplied by reference TRBV5-1 and TRBJ2-2, is KAGVTQTPRYLIKTRGQQVTLSCSPISGHRSVSWYQQTPGQGLQFLFEYFSETQRNKGNFPGRFSGRQFSNSRSEMNVSTLELGDSALYLCASSYGLAWDYSNTGELFFGEGSRLTVL.

The rearrangement links TRBV14 to TRBJ1-5, with no clear D. Germline CDR1 is SGHDN and CDR2 is FVKESK. The V gene lost 4 bases and the J gene lost 8 bases, with 12 bases spanning the gap. This CDR3 region has 13 residues. The CDR3 region has the DNA TGTGCCAGCAGCCCCGGCCCTCAGGAGCCCCAGCATTTT. This translates into CASSPGPQEPQHF.

In this sample, this clone turned up a few times. The chain uses TRBV11-2 and TRBJ2-7; D gene unclear. Germline-derived CDR1 and CDR2 are SGHAT and FQNNGV. Trimming took 3 bases from V and 0 from J, leaving 6 bases between them. This CDR3 comprises 13 residues. The CDR3 region is CASSLTDSYEQYF. CDR3 DNA sequence: TGTGCCAGCAGCTTGACCGACTCCTACGAGCAGTACTTC.

V usage is TRBV7-3 and J usage is TRBJ2-5, with 9 bases fitting TRBD2. The CDR3 has 16 amino acids. V lost 3 bases and J lost 7; bases outside the gene matches: 12. Germline V gene sequence: CDR1 SGHTA, CDR2 FQGTGA. The CDR3 DNA reads TGTGCCAGCAGCTTTAACCATGGCGGGGGGGCCGGGACCCAGTACTTC. It translates to CASSFNHGGGAGTQYF.

Here the CDR3 DNA reads TGTGCCAGCAGCGTAGTGCGGGGGGGTCATTCGAACACCGGGGAGCTGTTTTTT. Residues: CASSVVRGGHSNTGELFF. J is TRBJ2-2 and V is TRBV9, with 9 bases matching TRBD2. Germline V gives CDR1 SGDLS, CDR2 YYNGEE. The trim removed 0 bases at V and 0 bases at J, leaving 6 bases unmatched. The CDR3 length is 18 residues.

The rearrangement joins TRBV28 to TRBJ2-3; D may be TRBD2 (7 bases). Per the germline V gene, CDR1 is MDHEN and CDR2 is SYDVKM. This CDR3 is built from 16 residues. V dropped 6 bases and J dropped 4 bases, with 20 bases sitting between them. The CDR3: CASSLRGGAGPDTQYF. CDR3 in DNA: TGTGCCAGCAGCCTTCGCGGGGGCGCCGGTCCAGATACGCAGTATTTT.

This clone was picked up a small number of times. The chain recombines TRBV5-8 with TRBJ1-1; no clear D. Trimming took 4 bases from V and 1 from J, leaving 11 bases between them. The CDR3 contains 14 residues. Germline V CDR1 and CDR2: SGHTS, YDEGEE. This chain's CDR3 is CASSPGLRNTEAFF. The DNA of the CDR3 is TGTGCCAGCAGCCCCGGGCTTAGGAACACTGAAGCTTTCTTT. Filled out from reference TRBV5-8 and TRBJ1-1, the complete variable domain reads EAGVTQSPTHLIKTRGQQATLRCSPISGHTSVYWYQQALGLGLQFLLWYDEGEERNRGNFPPRFSGRQFPNYSSELNVNALELEDSALYLCASSPGLRNTEAFFGQGTRLTVV.